This record covers a single T cell receptor beta chain. Its cognate antigen is unknown. HTBI primers from iRepertoire and Arm-PCR of CDR3 regions yielded the TCR beta libraries. TCRdb processed the multiplex PCR reads anew with MiXCR; each CDR3 protein has one entry. Of some 200,000 distinct CDR3 sequences detected, roughly 19% appear once; the ten largest clones hold about 10%. The data stem from a study of regulatory T cells in long-lasting Graves disease. Study observations and caveats: Authors noted too few samples as a limitation.

Time point specified: newly diagnosed GD, antithyroid drugs for less than 3 months. Isolated PBMC RNA provided the starting material for the TCR library. In this cohort, patients came from an endocrinology department located in Xi'an, China. The germline CDR1 and CDR2 sequences are SQVTM and ANQGSEA. The CDR3 totals 17 residues. The V gene end was trimmed by 5 bases and the J gene end by 1 base; junction bases not matched to a gene: 9. The same specimen was also included in a second study, on T cells in Graves' hyperthyroidism and ophthalmopathy.

The receptor's source is a woman aged 25-40 years with Graves disease. This specimen was peripheral blood mononuclear cells (PBMCs), taken at new diagnosis, from a patient treated with antithyroid drugs. This chain joins TRBV29-1 and TRBJ2-6; the match to TRBD1 covers 9 bases. The CDR3 nucleotides read TGCAGCGTTAAGAGGACAGGGGCACCTTCTGGGGCCAACGTCCTGACTTTC. Translation: CSVKRTGAPSGANVLTF.